The present T cell receptor (beta chain) was sequenced within a study of T cell changes during pregnancy in multiple sclerosis. The data were produced by immunoSEQ multiplex PCR, yet TCRdb's version contains in-frame clones alone and is incomplete. The table includes 85,000 to 130,000 clones, approximately 94% detected once. Per the germline V gene, CDR1 is MDHEN and CDR2 is SYDVKM. Trimming pared 3 bases from V and 5 bases from J, leaving 13 bases between. There are 15 residues in the CDR3. The clonotype originates from a female donor with multiple sclerosis, enrolled in a pregnancy study. The genes are TRBV28 and TRBJ1-4; no clear D gene. The sample consisted of peripheral blood, taken in the second trimester of pregnancy. The CDR3: CASSLSGISNEKLFF. CDR3 in DNA: TGTGCCAGCAGTTTGAGCGGTATTTCAAATGAAAAACTGTTTTTT.